These 8 T cell receptor beta chains share one sample of origin, sequenced in a study of CD8+ T cells in alopecia areata. Reverse transcribed after extraction, RNA yielded cDNA as the sequencing template. Libraries were prepared by immunoSEQ multiplex PCR; TCRdb keeps only in-frame clonotypes and omits some of them. Of about 200,000 clones listed, over 45% are singletons. Described treatment: oral pan-JAK inhibitor, 5-10 mg twice daily. The sequencing here drew on CD4+ T cells sorted from blood, taken at week 24, from a patient treated with tofacitinib. Every receptor here comes from a human donor with alopecia areata.

This chain links TRBV7-9 with TRBJ2-5; 10 nucleotides match TRBD2. The germline V gene has CDR1 SEHNR and CDR2 FQNEAQ (reference sequence). Germline trimming cut 5 bases from V and 3 bases from J; bases unmatched to any gene: 6. The CDR3 extends over 15 amino acids. The CDR3 here is CASSPRTSGEETQYF. The CDR3 nucleotides read TGTGCCAGCAGCCCCAGGACTAGCGGAGAAGAGACCCAGTACTTC.

This clone has more than one count but fewer than ten. The J gene is TRBJ2-3, the V gene TRBV5-1; no reliable D call. Germline loops: CDR1 SGHRS, CDR2 YFSETQ. V was clipped by 1 base and J by 2 bases, with 8 bases between them. This CDR3 spans 14 amino acids. CDR3 bases: TGCGCCAGCAGCTTGACAGATTACACAGATACGCAGTATTTT. This gives the protein CASSLTDYTDTQYF.

The V call is TRBV5-1, the J call TRBJ1-2; D possibly corresponds to TRBD1 (5 bases). Per the germline V gene, CDR1 is SGHRS and CDR2 is YFSETQ. Trimming stripped 4 bases from V and 8 bases from J, with 12 bases between. CDR3 length equals 12 residues. The CDR3 coding sequence is TGCGCCAGCAGCCCATCGGGGGACGGCTACACCTTC. This gives the protein CASSPSGDGYTF.

The chain joins TRBV7-2 to TRBJ1-5, with D tentatively TRBD1 (6 bases). CDR1 SGHTA and CDR2 FQGNSA come from the germline V gene. V dropped 5 bases and J dropped 2 bases, with 10 bases sitting between them. This CDR3 is built from 14 residues. The CDR3 region is CASSPRGGNQPQHF. CDR3 sequence (DNA): TGTGCCAGCAGCCCAAGGGGGGGCAATCAGCCCCAGCATTTT.

This chain uses TRBV9 with TRBJ2-5; D is ambiguous. The CDR3 loop spans 13 amino acids. The V gene lost 0 bases and the J gene lost 3 bases, with 6 bases spanning the gap. The germline V gene has CDR1 SGDLS and CDR2 YYNGEE. The CDR3 loop is CASSVGAEETQYF. The CDR3 nucleotides read TGTGCCAGCAGCGTAGGTGCAGAAGAGACCCAGTACTTC.

This chain links TRBV19 with TRBJ1-2, with 10 bases identical to TRBD1. Germline CDR1 LNHDA, CDR2 SQIVND (reference sequence). The CDR3 sequence is 14 residues long. V lost 5 bases, J lost 2 bases, and 2 bases stayed unmatched. The CDR3 is CASSADRGNYGYTF. In DNA, the CDR3 is TGTGCCAGTAGTGCGGACAGGGGGAACTATGGCTACACCTTC.

V gene TRBV18 combines with J gene TRBJ1-2; perhaps TRBD1 as D (6 bases). Germline loops: CDR1 KGHSH, CDR2 LQKENI. This CDR3 has 14 residues. The germline V and J ends were trimmed by 1 base and 14 bases, with 20 bases remaining between them. The CDR3 reads CASSPRARGGYDTF. DNA of the CDR3: TGTGCCAGCTCACCACGGGCCAGGGGAGGCTACGATACCTTC.

This clone appeared a few times. The chain uses TRBV29-1 and TRBJ2-5; 13 bases agree with TRBD2. The J call may be incorrect, as the DNA end agrees better with TRBJ2-7. The germline gives CDR1 SQVTM, CDR2 ANQGSEA. This CDR3 has 16 amino acids. The CDR3 region has the DNA TGCAGCGTCCGAGGGACTAGCGGGGCAAGCTCCTACGAGCAGTACTTC. Amino acid sequence: CSVRGTSGASSYEQYF.